The 28 T cell receptor beta chains below come from one sample, sequenced in a study of blood T cell repertoires in COVID-19. Method: immunoSEQ multiplex PCR; TCRdb's copy keeps in-frame clones and lacks some. This sample has 200,000 to 250,000 clones, with roughly 84% found just once. The sample was peripheral blood. The source is a man aged 25-45 years with active or convalescent COVID-19.

This chain uses TRBV5-1 with TRBJ2-3; a possible D gene is TRBD2 (6 bases). This CDR3 is built from 18 residues. Germline loops: CDR1 SGHRS, CDR2 YFSETQ. Between the trimmed V and J ends, which lost 0 bases and 5 bases, there was a span of 22 bases. CDR3 region: CASSLVGTQQIGGDTQYF. The CDR3 DNA reads TGCGCCAGCAGCTTGGTGGGGACTCAACAAATTGGTGGAGATACGCAGTATTTT.

V gene TRBV30 combines with J gene TRBJ1-5, with a tentative D call TRBD1 (6 bases). Germline-derived CDR1 and CDR2 are GTSNPN and SVGIG (reference sequence). The V end lost 1 base, the J end lost 3 bases, and 13 bases lay between the germline ends. CDR3 length: 15 residues. The CDR3 reads CAWSAGGQANQPQHF. The CDR3 nucleotides are TGTGCCTGGAGTGCGGGGGGCCAGGCCAATCAGCCCCAGCATTTT.

This sequence joins TRBV27 and TRBJ2-7, with D unresolved. The CDR3 extends over 14 amino acids. The V end lost 4 bases, the J end lost 7 bases, and 17 bases lay between the germline ends. Germline V gene data show CDR1 as MNHEY and CDR2 as SMNVEV (reference sequence). The CDR3 protein is CASSYVSPGGEQYF. The CDR3 DNA is TGTGCCAGCAGTTATGTGAGTCCGGGTGGGGAGCAGTACTTC.

This chain joins TRBV5-8 and TRBJ2-1; D perhaps matches TRBD2 (6 bases). Germline CDR1 and CDR2: SGHTS and YDEGEE. The ends were cut back, 4 bases at V and 0 bases at J, with 11 bases in the middle. The CDR3 length is 15 residues. CDR3: CASSPGESSYNEQFF. The CDR3 DNA is TGTGCCAGCAGCCCGGGGGAGAGCTCCTACAATGAGCAGTTCTTC.

The rearrangement links TRBV28 to TRBJ2-6; D gene uncertain. Germline V gene lookup returns CDR1 MDHEN and CDR2 SYDVKM. V dropped 1 base and J dropped 9 bases, with 7 bases sitting between them. The CDR3 has 13 amino acids. The CDR3 reads CASSLSPLNVLTF. DNA for the CDR3: TGTGCCAGCAGTTTATCCCCCCTCAACGTCCTGACTTTC.

V gene TRBV20-1 combines with J gene TRBJ1-1, with 7 bases identical to TRBD1. V dropped 3 bases and J dropped 4; count of bases not matched to a gene: 8. CDR3 size: 14 residues. Germline values: CDR1 DFQATT, CDR2 SNEGSKA (reference sequence). CDR3 protein: CSASGLTGLTEAFF. The CDR3 region has the DNA TGCAGTGCTAGTGGCCTGACAGGGCTCACTGAAGCTTTCTTT.

The CDR3 DNA is TGTGCCAGTAGCCCAACCGGGACTAGCCTTAACGAGCAGTACTTC. Its protein product is CASSPTGTSLNEQYF. The chain uses TRBV19 and TRBJ2-7; 9 bases match TRBD2. CDR1 is LNHDA and CDR2 is SQIVND in the germline V gene (reference sequence). V lost 6 bases to trimming and J lost 5 bases; unmatched junction nucleotides: 11. The CDR3 is 15 amino acids.

V gene TRBV11-2 combines with J gene TRBJ2-7, with 11 bases identical to TRBD2. J lost 0 bases, V lost 5 bases, and 6 bases had no gene match. CDR3 length equals 16 residues. Germline loops: CDR1 SGHAT, CDR2 FQNNGV. The CDR3 coding sequence is TGTGCCAGCAGCCCACTAGCGGGGGCTTACTCCTACGAGCAGTACTTC. The encoded protein is CASSPLAGAYSYEQYF.

This rearrangement joins TRBV24-1 to TRBJ1-1, with 7 nucleotides matching TRBD1. This CDR3 has 17 amino acids. Losses at the gene ends were 1 base for V and 3 bases for J; bases not matched to a gene: 10. CDR1 and CDR2 (germline): KGHDR, SFDVKD. CDR3 protein: CATSDFTYRGSDTEAFF. In DNA form, the CDR3 reads TGTGCCACCAGTGATTTTACCTACAGGGGTTCCGACACTGAAGCTTTCTTT.

V gene TRBV15 combines with J gene TRBJ2-6; D unclear. The CDR3 extends over 15 amino acids. Germline V gene lookup returns CDR1 LNHNV and CDR2 YYDKDF (reference sequence). V was pared by 0 bases and J by 3 bases, with 6 bases between. DNA for the CDR3: TGTGCCACCAGCAGAGACTATGGTGGGGCCAACGTCCTGACTTTC. This codes for CATSRDYGGANVLTF.

The chain is built from TRBV6-5 and TRBJ1-6; D not resolved. V was pared by 6 bases and J by 9 bases, with 15 bases between. Germline V CDR1 and CDR2: MNHEY, SVGAGI. The CDR3 loop spans 14 amino acids. This chain's CDR3 is CASSPPGTGSPLHF. The CDR3 region has the DNA TGTGCCAGCAGCCCCCCGGGTACCGGTTCACCCCTCCACTTT.

This clone has a handful of counts. The J gene is TRBJ1-6, the V gene TRBV2, with D tentatively TRBD1 (5 bases). The CDR3 has 16 amino acids. Trimming removed 3 bases from V and 7 bases from J, with 16 bases in between. Looked up from germline, CDR1 is SNHLY and CDR2 is FYNNEI. The DNA for the CDR3 is TGTGCCAGCAGTGACCGGCCCGGGGGAGGGAATTCACCCCTCCACTTT. This sequence encodes CASSDRPGGGNSPLHF.

V is TRBV24-1 and J is TRBJ1-1, with a tentative D call TRBD1 (6 bases). Trimming removed 6 bases from V and 1 base from J, with 8 bases in between. The CDR3 contains 13 residues. Per the germline V gene, CDR1 is KGHDR and CDR2 is SFDVKD. CDR3 region: CATSPRGNTEAFF. CDR3 coding DNA: TGTGCCACCAGTCCCAGGGGGAACACTGAAGCTTTCTTT.

V and J are TRBV19 and TRBJ1-5; tentatively, D is TRBD1 (6 bases). Germline V CDR1 and CDR2: LNHDA, SQIVND (reference sequence). The V end was cut by 7 bases, the J end by 4 bases, with 11 bases between. The CDR3 has 13 amino acids. CDR3: CASKSTGNQPQHF. CDR3 in DNA: TGTGCCAGTAAGTCGACAGGTAATCAGCCCCAGCATTTT.

The CDR3 reads CSAYYEKLFF. Here the CDR3 DNA reads TGCAGTGCTTACTATGAAAAACTGTTTTTT. The chain uses TRBV20-1 and TRBJ1-4; D gene ambiguous. Germline CDR1 and CDR2: DFQATT and SNEGSKA (reference sequence). CDR3 size: 10 residues. V shed 5 bases and J shed 6 bases, with 4 bases lying between them.

The DNA of the CDR3 is TGTGCCAGCAGCTTGAGCCGGTATAATTCACCCCTCCACTTT. Translation: CASSLSRYNSPLHF. The V and J genes are TRBV5-6 and TRBJ1-6; no clear D. CDR3 length: 14 residues. Trimming shortened V by 1 base and J by 4 bases, and 6 bases separated the two germline ends. The V gene's germline CDR1 is SGHDT and CDR2 YYEEEE.

The V call is TRBV19, the J call TRBJ1-4; 10 bases are a match to TRBD1. V dropped 9 bases and J dropped 7; count of bases not matched to a gene: 5. Germline loops: CDR1 LNHDA, CDR2 SQIVND (reference sequence). The CDR3 extends over 13 amino acids. DNA for the CDR3: TGTGCCAGGATCGACAGGGGGCGTGAAAAACTGTTTTTT. Translating it yields CARIDRGREKLFF.

The chain links TRBV5-1 to TRBJ1-3, with D possibly TRBD1 on 5 matching bases. The CDR3 sequence is 13 residues long. V lost 8 bases, J lost 2 bases, and 11 bases lay in between. CDR1 and CDR2 from the germline V gene are SGHRS and YFSETQ. In DNA form, the CDR3 reads TGCGCCAGTGCCCAGGGTCCTGGAAACACCATATATTTT. Its protein product is CASAQGPGNTIYF.

Here the CDR3 DNA reads TGTGCCAGCAGCTTAGCCGGACAGGGAAGGGGACCCCTCCACTTT. Its translation is CASSLAGQGRGPLHF. V is TRBV7-9 and J is TRBJ1-6; 8 nucleotides agree with TRBD1. The CDR3 contains 15 residues. The germline gives CDR1 SEHNR, CDR2 FQNEAQ (reference sequence). With 0 bases clipped from V and 12 bases from J, the junction kept 7 bases outside the gene matches.

This chain connects TRBV6-5 to TRBJ1-4; D call uncertain. V lost 2 bases and J lost 8, with 9 bases in between. Germline V gives CDR1 MNHEY, CDR2 SVGAGI. CDR3 length equals 13 residues. The CDR3 nucleotides are TGTGCCAGCAGTTACGCGGGGTGGGAAAAACTGTTTTTT. This translates into CASSYAGWEKLFF.

This clone was seen a few times. This sequence joins TRBV18 and TRBJ1-1, with TRBD1 identical over 8 bases. This CDR3 has 15 amino acids. Germline V gene sequence: CDR1 KGHSH, CDR2 LQKENI. V shed 2 bases, J shed 1 base, and the junction held 3 bases outside the gene matches. The CDR3 reads CASSPRGTGNTEAFF. The CDR3 nucleotides read TGTGCCAGCTCACCAAGGGGGACAGGGAACACTGAAGCTTTCTTT.

The genes are TRBV18 and TRBJ1-5; the D gene is possibly TRBD1 (5 bases). Germline assignment: CDR1 KGHSH and CDR2 LQKENI. The germline V and J ends were trimmed by 3 bases and 8 bases, with 14 bases remaining between them. There are 14 residues in the CDR3. CDR3 coding DNA: TGTGCCAGCTCACCGGCGGGGGGAGCGGAGCCCCAGCATTTT. Translation: CASSPAGGAEPQHF.

This chain links TRBV5-4 with TRBJ2-5, with 9 bases identical to TRBD1. The CDR3 runs to 16 residues. Germline CDR1 is SGHNT and CDR2 is YYREEE (reference sequence). J lost 5 bases, V lost 4 bases, and 12 bases had no gene match. CDR3: CASSLQGQGRWETQYF. The CDR3 DNA is TGTGCCAGCAGCCTACAGGGACAGGGAAGGTGGGAGACCCAGTACTTC.

The rearrangement uses TRBV25-1 and TRBJ1-4; no definite D call. The length of the CDR3 is 15 residues. The germline V gene has CDR1 MGHDK and CDR2 SYGVNS. V was trimmed by 1 base and J by 4 bases, leaving 10 bases between them. In DNA form, the CDR3 reads TGTGCCAGCAGTGAATCGGGGAAGGGTAATGAAAAACTGTTTTTT. Its translation: CASSESGKGNEKLFF.

A single count supports this clone. V and J are TRBV29-1 and TRBJ1-5, with 7 bases matching TRBD1. There are 13 residues in the CDR3. The germline V gene encodes CDR1 SQVTM and CDR2 ANQGSEA. V lost 4 bases, J lost 6 bases, and 6 bases stayed unmatched. The CDR3 nucleotides read TGCAGCGTTGGAGGGGGCGCGGGTCAGCCCCAGCATTTT. Protein: CSVGGGAGQPQHF.

A few counts support this clone. This rearrangement joins TRBV18 to TRBJ1-1; 11 bases map to TRBD1. From germline, CDR1 is KGHSH and CDR2 LQKENI. This CDR3 is 15 amino acids long. Germline trimming cut 6 bases from V and 4 bases from J; bases unmatched to any gene: 7. The chain's CDR3 is CASSPGQGAITEAFF. CDR3 bases: TGTGCCAGCTCGCCTGGACAGGGGGCGATCACTGAAGCTTTCTTT.

At least ten counts were recorded for this clone. The chain is built from TRBV9 and TRBJ1-3; no definite D call. The germline V gene has CDR1 SGDLS and CDR2 YYNGEE. The CDR3 consists of 17 residues. Trimming cost V 4 bases and J 0 bases, with 17 bases left between them. CDR3 nucleotides: TGTGCCAGCAGCCCAGAGGCGGCGGTCGACTCTGGAAACACCATATATTTT. Amino acid sequence: CASSPEAAVDSGNTIYF.

This clone was seen only once. The DNA of the CDR3 is TGTGCCAGCAGTGAATGGGGACAGGGAAAAAAAGATACGCAGTATTTT. Translation gives CASSEWGQGKKDTQYF. This rearrangement joins TRBV25-1 to TRBJ2-3, with 9 positions matching TRBD1. Germline V gives CDR1 MGHDK, CDR2 SYGVNS. J gave up 5 bases and V 1 base, and 7 bases lay outside the gene matches. The CDR3 runs 16 residues.